Listed below are T cell receptor beta chains from one sample, sequenced in a study of blood T cell repertoires in COVID-19. Clones were sequenced by immunoSEQ multiplex PCR, and TCRdb holds only the in-frame ones, with some missing. Of about 340,000 clones listed, 80% to 90% are singletons. The sample was peripheral blood. The receptors stem from a man aged 25-45 years with active or convalescent COVID-19. Each CDR3 is given with its conserved first and last residue. The D gene is left open where the match is weak. Clone size appears in some rows only: once, few, many, or a class for an expanded clone.

>.|.|TRBJ1-5|TRBV21-1
TGTGCCAGCAGCAAAGCTCCCGGGACAGGGGATCAGCCCCAGCATTTT
CASSKAPGTGDQPQHF
>TRBD1|.|TRBJ1-5|TRBV3-1/TRBV3-2
TGTGCCAGCAGCCAAGGACAGGGGGGCAATCAGCCCCAGCATTTT
CASSQGQGGNQPQHF
>.|few|TRBJ1-6|TRBV30
TGTGCCTGTAAAACAGGGAGTGCGAGCTCCTATAATTCACCCCTCCACTTT
CACKTGSASSYNSPLHF
>.|.|TRBJ1-5|TRBV2
TGTGCCAGCAGTTTCGACAGGTCAGGCAATCAGCCCCAGCATTTT
CASSFDRSGNQPQHF
>.|.|TRBJ2-7|TRBV5-1
TGCGCCAGCAATCCAGGGCATGGGGACGAGCAGTACTTC
CASNPGHGDEQYF
>.|many|TRBJ1-4|TRBV3-1/TRBV3-2
TGTGCCAGCAGCCAAGACCCTACCGAATACGAAAAACTGTTTTTT
CASSQDPTEYEKLFF
>.|.|TRBJ2-7|TRBV3-1/TRBV3-2
TGTGCCACTCGCCCCGTAGCGGACTCCTACGAGCAGTACTTC
CATRPVADSYEQYF
>TRBD2|.|TRBJ2-5|TRBV6-6
TGTGCCAGCAGTCTGCTAGCGGGGGACCTGGAGACCCAGTACTTC
CASSLLAGDLETQYF
>TRBD2|.|TRBJ2-1|TRBV7-2
TGTGCCAGCGGCAGGATAGCGGGAGGAACGGGGTACAATGAGCAGTTCTTC
CASGRIAGGTGYNEQFF
>TRBD2|.|TRBJ2-1|TRBV2
TGTGCCAGCGCAGGGACTAGCGGGTCCAATGAGCAGTTCTTC
CASAGTSGSNEQFF
>TRBD1|.|TRBJ2-3|TRBV19
TGTGCCAGTAGAACAGGGGAATTGGGCAGAGATACGCAGTATTTT
CASRTGELGRDTQYF
>.|.|TRBJ2-2|TRBV7-9
TGTGCCAGCAGCTTGACGGGGATGAACACCGGGGAGCTGTTTTTT
CASSLTGMNTGELFF
>TRBD1|.|TRBJ2-4|TRBV4-2
TGTGCCAGCAGCCAAGATAGGGACAGGGTCGGAAACATTCAGTACTTC
CASSQDRDRVGNIQYF
>.|.|TRBJ2-1|TRBV4-3
TGCGCCAGCAGCCGGAGCGAGTCCGCCTACAATGAGCAGTTCTTC
CASSRSESAYNEQFF
>TRBD2|.|TRBJ2-1|TRBV18
TGTGCCAGCTCACCCGGACTAGCGGATTACAATGAGCAGTTCTTC
CASSPGLADYNEQFF
>.|few|TRBJ2-1|TRBV30
TGTGCCTGGACCCCCCGCTCCGCGGAGCAGTTCTTC
CAWTPRSAEQFF
>.|.|TRBJ2-2|TRBV9
TGTGCCAGCAGCGTAGCTACGAGCGCCGGGGAGCTGTTTTTT
CASSVATSAGELFF
>TRBD1|few|TRBJ2-1|TRBV15
TGTGCCACCAGCAGAGGCGGACAGGGGAGCTATTCCTACAATGAGCAGTTCTTC
CATSRGGQGSYSYNEQFF
>.|.|TRBJ1-1|TRBV14
TGTGCCAGCAGCCACCCCATTGGAGGGAACACTGAAGCTTTCTTT
CASSHPIGGNTEAFF
>.|.|TRBJ2-7|TRBV27
TGTGCCAGCAGTTTATCGAGAAATTACGAGCAGTACTTC
CASSLSRNYEQYF